This record looks at one T cell receptor beta chain sequence and its context. What it binds is not known. Germline CDR1 and CDR2: SQVTM and ANQGSEA. This CDR3 is built from 13 residues. Researchers prepared the TRB cDNA libraries using 5' RACE with UMI labels. TCRdb re-called the 5' RACE reads, yielding one record per CDR3 amino acid sequence without DNA. Its table records some 85,000 distinct CDR3 sequences. This record comes from a study of CXCR3-negative and CXCR3-positive naive CD8 T cells. Study-level results: Memory CD8+ cells showed much lower diversity, while both naive subsets displayed comparably high diversity. When CXCR3-positive naive cells were set against CXCR3-negative naive cells, the former had more hydrophobic TRB CDR3s.

The rearrangement links TRBV29-1 to TRBJ2-2; as DNA is missing, the TRBD1 call by TCRdb cannot be tested. The specimen was naive CXCR3+ CD8+ T cells from blood. Sample subset: CD45RO-CCR7+CD27+CD95- naive CD8+ T cells expressing CXCR3 (TNR3+). This receptor was obtained from a human donor in good health. Some clones in this sample may be carry-over from other donors' samples. The CDR3 is CSVGTRNTGELFF.